The 10 T cell receptor beta chains in this list originate from one sample, sequenced in a study of T cells in women clearing cervical HPV infection. Measured with immunoSEQ multiplex PCR; TCRdb has only the in-frame clones, and not every one. The table for this sample gives over 45,000 clones. Sequences were obtained from blood buffy coat. The receptors shown here come from a woman aged 18 to 75 with a cervical HPV16 infection that either progressed to CIN3+ or cleared (not recorded which).

With regard to this clone: The read gets to within 3 residues of the CDR3 end, and the germline J gene fills in the rest. The chain is built from TRBV5-1 and TRBJ2-5; 8 bases are a match to TRBD1. The CDR3 contains 15 residues. The germline CDR1 and CDR2 sequences are SGHRS and YFSETQ. With V trimmed by 3 bases and J by 5 bases, 9 bases remained unmatched. The DNA read from the CDR3 is TGCGCCAGCAGCTCGACATGGACAGGGAAGGAGACC. The encoded protein is CASSSTWTGKET. The whole CDR3 sequence is CASSSTWTGKETQYF.

Concerning this clone: The CDR3 end lies 3 residues beyond the end of the read and is filled in from the germline J gene. This same CDR3 is encoded by further DNA sequences in the sample. V gene TRBV18 combines with J gene TRBJ2-7, with 7 bases fitting TRBD1. CDR3 length equals 12 residues. Germline values: CDR1 KGHSH, CDR2 LQKENI. Losses at the gene ends were 3 bases for V and 4 bases for J; bases not matched to a gene: 0. Incomplete CDR3 DNA: TGTGCCAGCTCACCGACAGGGTACGAG. Translated: CASSPTGYE. Given in full, the CDR3 is CASSPTGYEQYF.

A note on this clone: Sequencing ends 3 residues short of the CDR3 end; the germline J gene provides the rest. J is TRBJ2-5 and V is TRBV19; D possibly uses TRBD1 or TRBD2 (5 bases each). V lost 5 bases, J lost 7 bases, and 20 bases lay in between. Germline lookup yields CDR1 LNHDA and CDR2 SQIVND (reference sequence). The CDR3 covers 15 residues. The sequenced part of the CDR3 DNA is TGTGCCAGTAGTGCCGTACAGGTCCCAGGGAGGACC. It is translated as CASSAVQVPGRT. The whole CDR3 sequence reads CASSAVQVPGRTQYF.

Worth noting for this clone: Read sequence stops 3 residues before the CDR3 end, and the germline J gene provides the missing end. The V gene is TRBV7-6, the J gene TRBJ2-5; D not certain. Per the germline V gene, CDR1 is SGHVS and CDR2 is FNYEAQ. V was clipped by 2 bases and J by 2 bases, with 9 bases between them. The CDR3 sequence is 14 residues long. The CDR3 DNA, read in part, is TGTGCCAGCAGCTTACCAGATGTTCAAGAGACC. Translation: CASSLPDVQET. The whole CDR3 region reads CASSLPDVQETQYF.

With respect to this clone: Read coverage stops 3 residues before the CDR3 terminus; the germline J gene supplies the remainder. The chain combines TRBV5-4 with TRBJ2-7; D remains unclear. From germline, CDR1 is SGHNT and CDR2 YYREEE (reference sequence). V shed 0 bases and J shed 0 bases, with 10 bases lying between them. This CDR3 is 15 amino acids long. The chain's CDR3 is CASSLAGASSYEQYF. The DNA read from the CDR3 is TGTGCCAGCAGCTTGGCAGGCGCCTCCTCCTACGAG.

For this clone: Read coverage stops 3 residues before the CDR3 terminus; the germline J gene supplies the remainder. This rearrangement joins TRBV6-2 or TRBV6-3 to TRBJ1-1, with 8 bases lining up with TRBD1. This CDR3 has 14 residues. Germline CDR1 MNHEY, CDR2 SVGEGT. CDR3 protein: CASISTNRGRPAFF. The covered CDR3 bases are TGTGCCAGCATCTCCACGAACAGGGGGAGGCCA.

For this clone: The read ends 3 residues shy of where the CDR3 ends; the end is completed using the germline J gene. The chain links TRBV5-1 to TRBJ2-7; TRBD1 or TRBD2 may be the D gene (5 bases each). The ends were cut back, 7 bases at V and 0 bases at J, with 14 bases in the middle. Germline V gene data show CDR1 as SGHRS and CDR2 as YFSETQ. This CDR3 region has 14 residues. Partial CDR3 DNA: TGCGCCAGCCCGTGTTCAGGGAGCTCCTACGAG. Translated, it gives CASPCSGSSYE. The entire CDR3 protein is CASPCSGSSYEQYF.

As to this clone: The read comes to an end 3 residues before the CDR3 does, leaving the germline J gene to fill in the end. J is TRBJ2-7 and V is TRBV18; 11 bases align to TRBD1. The CDR3 contains 13 residues. The germline V gene has CDR1 KGHSH and CDR2 LQKENI. V lost 6 bases and J lost 4; bases outside the gene matches: 2. CDR3 bases read: TGTGCCAGCTCCTGGGACAGGGGGTACGAG. As protein: CASSWDRGYE. The whole CDR3 sequence reads CASSWDRGYEQYF.

On this clone itself: Read data end 3 residues before the CDR3 end; the end is taken from the germline J gene. This chain connects TRBV11-2 to TRBJ1-1, with 10 bases that match TRBD1. V lost 7 bases to trimming and J lost 3 bases; unmatched junction nucleotides: 8. The CDR3 is 15 amino acids. The germline CDR1 and CDR2 sequences are SGHAT and FQNNGV. The covered CDR3 bases are TGTGCCAGCAACGGACAGGGGGTTCGGGACACTGAA. Amino acids: CASNGQGVRDTE. The CDR3 as a whole reads CASNGQGVRDTEAFF.

With respect to this clone: The CDR3 extends 3 residues past the end of the read, so its final part is completed from the germline J gene. The chain links TRBV19 to TRBJ1-1, with TRBD1 as a possible D gene (6 bases). There are 14 residues in the CDR3. CDR1 is LNHDA, CDR2 SQIVND, per germline (reference sequence). V gave up 5 bases and J gave up 6 bases, with 16 bases separating them. CDR3 loop: CASSSVEGVSEAFF. Partial CDR3 DNA: TGTGCCAGTAGTTCGGTGGAGGGGGTCTCTGAA.